Listed below are T cell receptor beta chains from one sample, sequenced in a study of blood T cell repertoires in COVID-19. Clones were read by immunoSEQ multiplex PCR, and TCRdb kept only the in-frame ones, dropping some. Among 50,000 to 75,000 clones listed, less than 80% were seen once. Material for sequencing was peripheral blood. These receptors all come from a man in his sixties with acute or convalescent COVID-19. Both conserved end residues are part of each CDR3. Each record gives: D gene, clone size, J gene, V gene, CDR3 protein, CDR3 DNA. D genes are given only for firm matches. Clone size is stated in some rows and not others, as once, few, many or a class when expanded.

D: -
size: once
J: TRBJ1-1
V: TRBV6-5
CDR3: CASGSRGVNTEAFF
DNA: TGTGCCAGTGGGTCCAGGGGCGTGAACACTGAAGCTTTCTTT

D: -
size: few
J: TRBJ2-1
V: TRBV4-1
CDR3: CASGPLGGNEQFF
DNA: TGCGCCAGCGGCCCTCTCGGGGGCAATGAGCAGTTCTTC

D: TRBD1
size: -
J: TRBJ2-1
V: TRBV30
CDR3: CASRQGSSYNEQFF
DNA: TGTGCCTCCAGACAGGGGAGCTCCTACAATGAGCAGTTCTTC

D: TRBD1
size: -
J: TRBJ1-2
V: TRBV19
CDR3: CASSPGGSLYGYTF
DNA: TGTGCCAGTAGTCCAGGGGGTTCGCTCTATGGCTACACCTTC

D: TRBD1
size: -
J: TRBJ2-7
V: TRBV24-1
CDR3: CATSEYLWTGPYEQYF
DNA: TGTGCCACCAGTGAATACCTTTGGACAGGCCCTTACGAGCAGTACTTC

D: TRBD1
size: few
J: TRBJ1-1
V: TRBV9
CDR3: CASSGDRGLNTEAFF
DNA: TGTGCCAGCAGCGGGGACAGGGGTTTGAACACTGAAGCTTTCTTT

D: TRBD1
size: -
J: TRBJ2-2
V: TRBV7-3
CDR3: CASSPIGRDRGQSRLTGELFF
DNA: TGTGCCAGCAGCCCGATTGGGCGGGACAGGGGACAAAGCCGGTTGACAGGGGAGCTGTTTTTT

D: TRBD1
size: few
J: TRBJ2-5
V: TRBV19
CDR3: CASSPGQASQETQYF
DNA: TGTGCCAGTAGTCCGGGACAGGCGAGCCAAGAGACCCAGTACTTC

D: -
size: -
J: TRBJ1-1
V: TRBV29-1
CDR3: CSAMAGPNTEAFF
DNA: TGCAGCGCCATGGCGGGCCCTAACACTGAAGCTTTCTTT

D: -
size: -
J: TRBJ2-1
V: TRBV4-2
CDR3: CASSLRRSGYNEQFF
DNA: TGTGCCAGCAGCCTTCGTCGCAGCGGCTACAATGAGCAGTTCTTC

D: -
size: few
J: TRBJ2-3
V: TRBV2
CDR3: CASSREGTSTDTQYF
DNA: TGTGCCAGCAGCAGAGAGGGGACTAGCACAGATACGCAGTATTTT

D: -
size: -
J: TRBJ1-1
V: TRBV4-3
CDR3: CASSLRGRTNTEAFF
DNA: TGCGCCAGCAGCCTGCGGGGACGGACGAACACTGAAGCTTTCTTT

D: TRBD2
size: -
J: TRBJ2-7
V: TRBV24-1
CDR3: CATSDLTSGGEYEQYF
DNA: TGTGCCACCAGTGACCTGACTAGCGGAGGGGAGTACGAGCAGTACTTC

D: TRBD1
size: -
J: TRBJ2-7
V: TRBV5-1
CDR3: CASSSPGQSYEQYF
DNA: TGCGCCAGCAGCTCACCGGGACAGTCCTACGAGCAGTACTTC

D: TRBD1
size: -
J: TRBJ2-7
V: TRBV19
CDR3: CASRHHRGDYEQYF
DNA: TGTGCCAGTCGACATCACAGGGGTGACTACGAGCAGTACTTC

D: TRBD1
size: -
J: TRBJ2-7
V: TRBV6-1
CDR3: CASSEAGQGAEQYF
DNA: TGTGCCAGCAGTGAAGCGGGACAGGGGGCCGAGCAGTACTTC

D: -
size: -
J: TRBJ2-1
V: TRBV7-9
CDR3: CASSLGSVDNEQFF
DNA: TGTGCCAGCAGCTTAGGGTCAGTTGACAATGAGCAGTTCTTC

D: -
size: -
J: TRBJ2-7
V: TRBV6-5
CDR3: CASSHEAGIRQYF
DNA: TGTGCCAGCAGTCATGAAGCAGGGATAAGGCAGTACTTC

D: TRBD1
size: few
J: TRBJ2-3
V: TRBV11-2
CDR3: CASSARQGTTDTQYF
DNA: TGTGCCAGCAGCGCCCGACAGGGAACCACAGATACGCAGTATTTT

D: TRBD2
size: -
J: TRBJ2-7
V: TRBV29-1
CDR3: CSVESGRVNEQYF
DNA: TGCAGCGTTGAAAGCGGGAGGGTTAACGAGCAGTACTTC

D: -
size: -
J: TRBJ2-7
V: TRBV28
CDR3: CASSLASSYEQYF
DNA: TGTGCCAGCAGCCTAGCGAGCTCCTACGAGCAGTACTTC

D: TRBD1
size: -
J: TRBJ2-5
V: TRBV29-1
CDR3: CSADTGEETQYF
DNA: TGCAGCGCGGATACAGGGGAAGAGACCCAGTACTTC

D: TRBD1
size: -
J: TRBJ2-7
V: TRBV10-1
CDR3: CASSSRTGGYEQYF
DNA: TGCGCCAGCAGCTCTAGGACAGGGGGCTACGAGCAGTACTTC

D: TRBD1
size: -
J: TRBJ1-2
V: TRBV28
CDR3: CASSLGIRGYGYTF
DNA: TGTGCCAGCAGTTTGGGCATCAGGGGGTATGGCTACACCTTC

D: TRBD2
size: -
J: TRBJ2-2
V: TRBV6-5
CDR3: CAGGEVLTGELFF
DNA: TGTGCCGGGGGGGAGGTGCTCACCGGGGAGCTGTTTTTT

D: TRBD2
size: once
J: TRBJ2-3
V: TRBV7-8
CDR3: CASSWGLGNTDTQYF
DNA: TGTGCCAGCAGCTGGGGACTAGGGAACACAGATACGCAGTATTTT

D: TRBD1
size: -
J: TRBJ2-5
V: TRBV6-6
CDR3: CASRHPGQGTTQYF
DNA: TGTGCCAGCAGGCACCCGGGACAGGGGACGACCCAGTACTTC

D: -
size: -
J: TRBJ2-5
V: TRBV7-2
CDR3: CASSLGGKTQGETQYF
DNA: TGTGCCAGCAGCTTAGGAGGGAAGACCCAGGGGGAGACCCAGTACTTC

D: TRBD1
size: -
J: TRBJ1-2
V: TRBV29-1
CDR3: CSAHKQGRGGYTF
DNA: TGCAGCGCCCACAAACAGGGGCGGGGTGGCTACACCTTC

D: TRBD1
size: once
J: TRBJ2-1
V: TRBV19
CDR3: CASIEGTGYGNEQFF
DNA: TGTGCCAGTATCGAGGGGACAGGGTATGGCAATGAGCAGTTCTTC

D: TRBD1
size: -
J: TRBJ1-5
V: TRBV15
CDR3: CATSRDRGLQPQHF
DNA: TGTGCCACCAGCAGAGACAGGGGGCTTCAGCCCCAGCATTTT

D: TRBD2
size: -
J: TRBJ2-1
V: TRBV19
CDR3: CASSKSSGNNEQFF
DNA: TGTGCCAGTAGTAAATCTAGCGGGAACAATGAGCAGTTCTTC

D: -
size: -
J: TRBJ2-3
V: TRBV24-1
CDR3: CATSDRLESDTQYF
DNA: TGTGCCACCAGTGACCGACTTGAATCGGATACGCAGTATTTT

D: TRBD2
size: -
J: TRBJ2-2
V: TRBV29-1
CDR3: CSVRTRDTGELFF
DNA: TGCAGCGTCCGGACTAGAGACACCGGGGAGCTGTTTTTT

D: -
size: few
J: TRBJ2-7
V: TRBV7-3
CDR3: CASSSGSGYEQYF
DNA: TGTGCCAGCAGCTCCGGTAGCGGCTACGAGCAGTACTTC

D: -
size: -
J: TRBJ1-5
V: TRBV24-1
CDR3: CATSDGTNSNQPQHF
DNA: TGTGCCACCAGTGATGGGACAAATAGCAATCAGCCCCAGCATTTT

D: -
size: -
J: TRBJ2-3
V: TRBV18
CDR3: CASSPNTDTQYF
DNA: TGTGCCAGCTCACCTAACACAGATACGCAGTATTTT

D: TRBD2
size: -
J: TRBJ2-3
V: TRBV5-1
CDR3: CASMGLAGGNADTQYF
DNA: TGCGCCAGCATGGGACTAGCGGGAGGAAACGCAGATACGCAGTATTTT

D: TRBD1
size: -
J: TRBJ2-3
V: TRBV28
CDR3: CASSLADRQGTDTQYF
DNA: TGTGCCAGCAGTTTGGCCGATCGACAGGGAACAGATACGCAGTATTTT

D: -
size: once
J: TRBJ1-2
V: TRBV9
CDR3: CASSVGQGLGSDGYTF
DNA: TGTGCCAGCAGCGTAGGGCAGGGGCTAGGATCGGATGGCTACACCTTC

D: TRBD1
size: -
J: TRBJ2-3
V: TRBV7-3
CDR3: CASSVTGGTDTQYF
DNA: TGTGCCAGCAGCGTGACAGGGGGCACAGATACGCAGTATTTT

D: -
size: -
J: TRBJ2-6
V: TRBV5-1
CDR3: CASTAGSGANVLTF
DNA: TGCGCCAGCACTGCAGGCTCTGGGGCCAACGTCCTGACTTTC

D: -
size: -
J: TRBJ2-7
V: TRBV5-6
CDR3: CASSLSGEQYF
DNA: TGTGCCAGCAGCTTGTCAGGGGAGCAGTACTTC

D: TRBD2
size: -
J: TRBJ2-2
V: TRBV5-1
CDR3: CASSPLAGLNTGELFF
DNA: TGCGCCAGCAGCCCCCTAGCGGGCTTAAACACCGGGGAGCTGTTTTTT

D: TRBD1
size: -
J: TRBJ1-2
V: TRBV28
CDR3: CATGDRLNYGYTF
DNA: TGTGCCACCGGGGACAGGTTAAACTATGGCTACACCTTC

D: -
size: -
J: TRBJ2-5
V: TRBV5-4
CDR3: CASSAGGLGETQYF
DNA: TGTGCCAGCAGCGCCGGGGGACTCGGGGAGACCCAGTACTTC

D: -
size: -
J: TRBJ1-1
V: TRBV7-8
CDR3: CASSLKRGRDTEAFF
DNA: TGTGCCAGCAGCTTAAAACGTGGCAGGGACACTGAAGCTTTCTTT